These 14 T cell receptor beta chains share one sample of origin, sequenced in a study of T cell responses to AZD1222 COVID-19 vaccine. Measured with immunoSEQ multiplex PCR; TCRdb has only the in-frame clones, and not every one. The profile shows just over 95,000 clones, roughly 89% of them singletons. The input for sequencing was peripheral blood, taken on day 0 of AZD1222 vaccination. Receptor source: an adult in good health.

The chain joins TRBV14 to TRBJ1-5, with D unresolved. This CDR3 spans 12 amino acids. Trimming pared 5 bases from V and 2 bases from J, leaving 4 bases between. The germline V gene has CDR1 SGHDN and CDR2 FVKESK. The CDR3 region has the DNA TGTGCCAGCAGCAGTGGCAATCAGCCCCAGCATTTT. It is translated as CASSSGNQPQHF.

V and J are TRBV4-1 and TRBJ2-1; D remains unclear. This CDR3 comprises 14 residues. The germline V gene has CDR1 MGHRA and CDR2 YSYEKL. V lost 0 bases and J lost 4, with 7 bases in between. CDR3 nucleotides: TGCGCCAGCAGCCAAGATGTCCAGTACAATGAGCAGTTCTTC. Translating it yields CASSQDVQYNEQFF.

The rearrangement joins TRBV6-5 to TRBJ2-5; D tentatively reads TRBD1 or TRBD2 (6 bases each). This CDR3 spans 14 amino acids. Germline V gene lookup returns CDR1 MNHEY and CDR2 SVGAGI. V was shortened by 8 bases and J by 5 bases, with 18 bases between the two germline ends. The chain's CDR3 is CASLWGANTETQYF. DNA of the CDR3: TGTGCCAGCCTCTGGGGGGCTAATACGGAGACCCAGTACTTC.

The J gene is TRBJ2-7, the V gene TRBV27; TRBD2 agrees at 7 bases. The CDR3 is made up of 14 amino acids. Trimming took 5 bases from V and 3 from J; bases not matched to a gene: 7. CDR1 and CDR2 from the germline V gene are MNHEY and SMNVEV (reference sequence). The DNA of the CDR3 is TGTGCCAGCAGTCCGCAGCGGGGACGCTACGAGCAGTACTTC. Protein product: CASSPQRGRYEQYF.

This clone was counted at least ten times. The V gene is TRBV11-3, the J gene TRBJ1-5; no clear D. Looked up from germline, CDR1 is SGHNT and CDR2 is YENEEA. There are 12 residues in the CDR3. V was shortened by 7 bases and J by 7 bases, with 11 bases between the two germline ends. CDR3 in amino acids: CASTLARQPQHF. The CDR3 DNA reads as TGTGCCAGCACCCTCGCTAGACAGCCCCAGCATTTT. Supplemented by reference TRBV11-3 and TRBJ1-5, the full variable domain reads EAGVVQSPRYKIIEKKQPVAFWCNPISGHNTLYWYLQNLGQGPELLIRYENEEAVDDSQLPKDRFSAERLKGVDSTLKIQPAELGDSAVYLCASTLARQPQHFGDGTRLSIL.

The chain links TRBV19 to TRBJ1-1; no definite D call. The V end was cut by 5 bases, the J end by 3 bases, with 7 bases between. The CDR3 is 12 residues long. The germline V gene encodes CDR1 LNHDA and CDR2 SQIVND (reference sequence). This CDR3 is CASSGRYTEAFF. The CDR3 nucleotides are TGTGCCAGTAGTGGCCGTTACACTGAAGCTTTCTTT.

This clone was found once. The chain uses TRBV5-1 and TRBJ1-2, with a weak D call TRBD1 (6 bases). CDR1 SGHRS and CDR2 YFSETQ come from the germline V gene. Deletions cut 4 bases from V and 4 bases from J, with 23 bases between. CDR3 length: 17 amino acids. CDR3 in amino acids: CASSPAPQDRFSYGYTF. The CDR3 region has the DNA TGCGCCAGCAGCCCGGCACCCCAAGACAGGTTTTCCTATGGCTACACCTTC. Variable domain in full (rest from reference TRBV5-1 and TRBJ1-2): KAGVTQTPRYLIKTRGQQVTLSCSPISGHRSVSWYQQTPGQGLQFLFEYFSETQRNKGNFPGRFSGRQFSNSRSEMNVSTLELGDSALYLCASSPAPQDRFSYGYTFGSGTRLTVV.

The chain employs TRBV23-1 and TRBJ1-6; the D gene is possibly TRBD1 (5 bases). TRBV23-1 is annotated as an ORF whose role is uncertain. The CDR3 runs 17 residues. The V end was cut by 2 bases, the J end by 4 bases, with 15 bases between. The CDR3 nucleotides read TGCGCCAGCAGTCAAGTGTGGGGGTACCGTTATAATTCACCCCTCCACTTT. It encodes CASSQVWGYRYNSPLHF.

The chain links TRBV29-1 to TRBJ2-1, with TRBD2 matching over 9 bases. The V gene end was trimmed by 2 bases and the J gene end by 1 base; junction bases not matched to a gene: 6. From germline, CDR1 is SQVTM and CDR2 ANQGSEA. This CDR3 is built from 16 residues. The CDR3 sequence is CSVEWPSGDSYNEQFF. The CDR3, as DNA: TGCAGCGTTGAATGGCCTAGCGGGGATTCCTACAATGAGCAGTTCTTC.

The chain uses TRBV5-1 and TRBJ1-1; D is uncertain. Germline CDR1 reads SGHRS; CDR2 reads YFSETQ. The germline V and J ends were trimmed by 0 bases and 3 bases, with 6 bases remaining between them. The CDR3 sequence is 13 residues long. As DNA, the CDR3 is TGCGCCAGCAGCTTGGGGGGAGACACTGAAGCTTTCTTT. It yields the protein CASSLGGDTEAFF. The full variable domain, its missing parts supplied by reference TRBV5-1 and TRBJ1-1, is KAGVTQTPRYLIKTRGQQVTLSCSPISGHRSVSWYQQTPGQGLQFLFEYFSETQRNKGNFPGRFSGRQFSNSRSEMNVSTLELGDSALYLCASSLGGDTEAFFGQGTRLTVV.

This chain joins TRBV9 and TRBJ1-2, with unresolved D. V lost 0 bases and J 8 bases, leaving 8 bases between the germline ends. Germline V gives CDR1 SGDLS, CDR2 YYNGEE. The CDR3 has 12 amino acids. This chain's CDR3 is CASSVDFGGYTF. In DNA form, the CDR3 reads TGTGCCAGCAGCGTAGATTTTGGGGGCTACACCTTC.

The V gene is TRBV5-1, the J gene TRBJ2-5; D may be TRBD2 (6 bases). Trimming pared 4 bases from V and 1 base from J, leaving 14 bases between. CDR1 and CDR2 (germline): SGHRS, YFSETQ. The CDR3 contains 15 residues. The chain's CDR3 is CASSRQGGAQETQYF. CDR3 bases: TGCGCCAGCAGCCGGCAGGGCGGGGCCCAAGAGACCCAGTACTTC.

The table lists this clone with a count of one. This rearrangement joins TRBV12-3 or TRBV12-4 to TRBJ1-2; D gene uncertain. The CDR3 spans 13 residues. With 0 bases removed from V and 5 bases from J, the gap between germline ends came to 7 bases. CDR3: CASSLAGPYGYTF. CDR3 nucleotide sequence: TGTGCCAGCAGTTTAGCTGGGCCGTATGGCTACACCTTC.

The chain couples TRBV5-4 to TRBJ2-3; maybe TRBD2 (6 bases). The germline CDR1 and CDR2 sequences are SGHNT and YYREEE (reference sequence). This CDR3 is built from 15 residues. The V end was cut by 3 bases, the J end by 1 base, with 12 bases between. DNA of the CDR3: TGTGCCAGCAGCTACGGGGTAGCGGGCACAGATACGCAGTATTTT. Translating it yields CASSYGVAGTDTQYF.